This TCR beta chain was observed in a study of T cell responses to AZD1222 COVID-19 vaccine. Second-dose recipients at about 4 or about 12 weeks were treated as one pooled group. Findings and caveats of the study: After the peak T cell response, and only then, were repertoires sampled. Donors skewed white British and female; clonal diversity was possibly underestimated.

Germline V gene lookup returns CDR1 SGHVS and CDR2 FNYEAQ. The CDR3 is 15 residues long. Trimming shortened V by 3 bases and J by 0 bases, and 9 bases separated the two germline ends. Notes on this clone: Its cognate antigen is unknown.

TCRdb's table, derived via immunoSEQ multiplex PCR, lists solely in-frame clones and lacks some. The sample shows about 140,000 clones, 80% to 95% of them seen only once. The TCR comes from an adult who received the AZD1222 COVID-19 vaccine. The sequencing here drew on peripheral blood, taken 28 days after the second AZD1222 dose. The rearrangement links TRBV7-6 to TRBJ2-1; no reliable D call. CDR3 DNA sequence: TGTGCCAGCAGCTTGGGCCTTAGCTCCTACAATGAGCAGTTCTTC. Translation: CASSLGLSSYNEQFF.